This T cell receptor (beta chain) came from a study of T cell responses to AZD1222 COVID-19 vaccine. Assay: immunoSEQ multiplex PCR; the TCRdb copy retains only in-frame clones and omits some. The sample lists roughly 120,000 clones; roughly 88% were seen once. V was trimmed by 0 bases and J by 3 bases, leaving 12 bases between them. This CDR3 comprises 15 residues. CDR1 and CDR2 from the germline V gene are LGHNA and YNFKEQ. The sequence was collected from an adult in good health. The chain carries TRBV4-2 and TRBJ2-7, with D maybe TRBD2 (6 bases). The source material was peripheral blood, sampled on day 0 of AZD1222 vaccination. The CDR3 sequence is CASSQDFAGLYEQYF. Written as DNA, the CDR3 is TGTGCCAGCAGCCAAGACTTTGCGGGACTCTACGAGCAGTACTTC.